The clone carrying this T cell receptor (beta chain) was seen a few times. Library preparation (for TCRbeta) was performed with unique molecular identifiers. TCRdb passed the PCR reads through MiXCR, listing each CDR3 protein once. This sample has a few hundred thousand distinct CDR3 sequences, with about an eighth found just once. Germline V gene sequence: CDR1 LGHNA, CDR2 YSLEER. The CDR3 is 17 residues long. Trimming cost V 5 bases and J 4 bases; bases outside gene matches: 12. This entry belongs to a study of T-cell reconstitution after alpha-beta-depleted transplantation in children. The sequencing here drew on PBMCs from the stem cell graft donor, taken from the stem cell graft. This TCR derives from a human donor who donated a stem cell graft to a child with combined immunodeficiency. The chain links TRBV4-3 to TRBJ2-7; the match to TRBD2 covers 12 bases. This CDR3 is CASSSTPLAGGRYEQYF. The CDR3 bases are TGCGCCAGCAGCTCAACCCCCCTAGCGGGAGGGCGTTACGAGCAGTACTTC.